This T cell receptor (beta chain) stems from a study of regulatory T cells in long-lasting Graves disease (dated by TCRdb to 2020 to 2023). The study in broad terms: Newly diagnosed Graves' disease patients had taken antithyroid drugs for less than 3 months. This study used TCR sequencing and RNA sequencing of peripheral blood to compare persistent Graves' disease patients against newly diagnosed Graves' disease patients. The study was registered as a clinical trial and conducted in China. A total of approximately 35 samples underwent TCR sequencing: about 13 from persistent and 20 from newly diagnosed Graves' disease patients.

The junction shows trimming of 4 bases on V and 3 bases on J, plus 9 bases between the germline ends. CDR1 SGHRS and CDR2 YFSETQ are derived from the germline V gene. The CDR3 spans 13 residues, from the cysteine through the phenylalanine. Solely the CDR3 DNA is kept, with 39 bases framed from the first base. At least ten counts were recorded for this clonotype. The antigen it recognizes is unknown. Base qualities are not provided; no much larger clone lies one nucleotide away. Library generation was performed with multiplex PCR. Sequenced using an Illumina HiSeq 4000. TCR beta libraries were built with iRepertoire HTBI primers and Arm-PCR amplification of CDR3 regions. Before sequencing, the PCR products underwent gel purification. The original pipeline was this. Gene usage analysis of CDR3 amino acid clonotypes relied on the 62 TRBV and 14 TRBJ segments identified across samples. Filtered high-quality paired reads were merged into contigs using COPE and FqMerger. BLAST was used to align contigs to IMGT TRBV, TRBD and TRBJ reference genes, with CDR3 defined following IMGT. Any clonotype with a frequency above 0.1% was classified as a highly expanded clone. Shannon entropy served as the measure of repertoire diversity, while the Gini coefficient captured V-J evenness. A clonotype found in more than one individual was treated as public. TCRdb passed the public sequencing reads through fastp at Q25 and MiXCR, retaining productive beta sequences. Records with the same CDR3 protein are collapsed into one entry carrying the most frequent genes and DNA. The V and J calls come from TCRdb's annotation, not from the publication. The sample includes 400,000 to 450,000 distinct CDR3 sequences, with roughly 15% observed a single time. 9.5% to 12% of the sample is in the top ten clones.

The time point label, read with the paper, signifies: newly diagnosed GD, antithyroid drugs for less than 3 months. RNA was extracted from PBMCs in TRIzol for both TCR sequencing and RNA sequencing. The diagnosis of Graves' disease was made according to American Thyroid Association guidelines. The patients came from an endocrinology department in Xi'an, China. Each patient gave approximately 9.7 milliliters of peripheral blood, collected in an EDTA anticoagulant tube. Ficoll Paque Plus density gradient separation was used to isolate PBMCs, and no further T cell sorting was performed. RNA quality was checked with an Agilent 2100 Bioanalyzer and agarose gel, and concentration with a NanoDrop 2000. General study outcomes and caveats: Because the primary lesion, thyroid tissue, could not be accessed, the study looked at peripheral blood alone. Sequencing and analysis were restricted to the TCR beta chain. Persistent Graves' disease patients showed lower TCR Shannon entropy and fewer highly expanded clones than newly diagnosed patients, suggesting clonal expansion. A larger number of public clonotypes was shared among persistent patients (around 3,000) than among newly diagnosed patients (around 970). As a limitation, the authors acknowledged that the small sample size may reduce accuracy. Persistent disease showed preferential use of TRBV28, TRBJ1-2 and TRBJ2-5, whereas newly diagnosed disease favored TRBV20-1 and TRBJ2-1.

The same data also went into a second study, on T cells in Graves' hyperthyroidism and ophthalmopathy. The second study reports: Stable Graves' hyperthyroidism was defined as no progression to ophthalmopathy during 18 months of follow-up. Hyperthyroidism patients were aged 18 to 65 years and newly diagnosed, with disease duration of less than 2 months. The study excluded patients with uncontrolled infections, other autoimmune diseases, pregnancy or lactation. Diagnoses were based on clinical symptoms, serum thyroxine and TRAb, thyroid ultrasound and orbital computed tomography. For the first round of RT-PCR on the TCR CDR3, the HTBI primer set was used together with the Qiagen OneStep RT-PCR kit. Most expanded thyroid clonotypes (frequency above 0.001) were also found in blood, which suggests that blood repertoires may mirror thyroid immune responses. A 13 V-J signature model separated ophthalmopathy from stable hyperthyroidism, with nearly 90% sensitivity and 81% to 83% specificity in cross-validation and 80%/75% in testing. In validation, the model predicted progression to ophthalmopathy with roughly 66% sensitivity and 72.22% specificity, a median of approximately 6.5 months before onset. TCR V-J signatures able to tell the groups apart were searched for in a discovery cohort of approximately 95 patients, of whom under 45 had Graves' ophthalmopathy and 57 had stable Graves' hyperthyroidism. Prospective prediction of ophthalmopathy was tested in an independent validation cohort of fewer than 20 hyperthyroidism patients and around 16 patients who later progressed to ophthalmopathy. For training and testing, the 100 or so patients in the discovery cohort were randomly divided in a 7:3 ratio. In addition, the study compared T-cell repertoires in thyroid tissue and in blood from about 6 Graves' hyperthyroidism patients. Once sampling was done, hyperthyroidism patients were given methimazole at a starting dose of 30 mg daily, whereas ophthalmopathy patients were given high-dose intravenous methylprednisolone. The libraries were constructed in a second round of multiplex PCR and then size-selected and purified. Paired-end sequencing of the libraries was performed with 100 bp reads on an Illumina HiSeq2000. Raw data were processed with SOAPnuke, discarding reads with adapters, uncalled bases, mean Phred below 15, or no exact constant-primer or identifier match. High-quality paired reads were merged with COPE v1.2.5, and unique nucleotide sequences were defined as clonotypes. MiTCR v1.1 was used to align clonotypes to the IMGT TRBV, TRBD and TRBJ reference segments. Only V-J combinations with frequency above 0.0001, covering 99% to 99.2% of repertoires, were analysed. The TCS score was defined as the ratio of F50 (clonal expansion) to E x V (chaos), calculated using BLOSUM62-based TCRdist between CDR3 peptides within each V-J. Welch's t-statistics and random forest reduced fewer than 600 V-J features to around 14, which were used in a naive Bayes classifier (R e1071). No statistical method was used to set the sample size in advance, and investigators knew the group allocation. TCR Vbeta CDR3 sequencing of fewer than 150 peripheral blood samples (about 45 ophthalmopathy, over 70 hyperthyroidism and 17 progressor patients) is reported in the paper.

This sequence was found in a woman in her twenties or thirties with Graves disease. Donor details come from another sample of the same person, matched by shared clones. Sequenced here: peripheral blood mononuclear cells (PBMCs), sampled at new diagnosis, from a patient treated with antithyroid drugs. Recombination joined TRBV5-1 with TRBJ2-3; the D segment could be TRBD1, given 5 matching bases. The nucleotide sequence is TGCGCCAGCAGCATCTCAGGGACAGATACGCAGTATTTT. Translated, this gives CASSISGTDTQYF.